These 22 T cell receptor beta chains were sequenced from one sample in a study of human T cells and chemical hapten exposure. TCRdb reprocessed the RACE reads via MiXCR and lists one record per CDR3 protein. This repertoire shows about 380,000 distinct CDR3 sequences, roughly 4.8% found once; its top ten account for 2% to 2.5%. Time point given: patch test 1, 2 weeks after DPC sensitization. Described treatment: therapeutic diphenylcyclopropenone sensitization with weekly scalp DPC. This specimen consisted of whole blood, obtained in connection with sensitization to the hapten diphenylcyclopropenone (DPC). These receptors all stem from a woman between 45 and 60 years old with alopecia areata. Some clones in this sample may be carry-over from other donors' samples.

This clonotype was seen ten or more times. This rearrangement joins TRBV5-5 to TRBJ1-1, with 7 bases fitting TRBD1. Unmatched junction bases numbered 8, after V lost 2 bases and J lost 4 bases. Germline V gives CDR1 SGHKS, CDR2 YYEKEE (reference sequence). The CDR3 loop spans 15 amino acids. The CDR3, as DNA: TGTGCCAGCAGCTTTCAAACAGGGGCAGGCACTGAAGCTTTCTTT. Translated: CASSFQTGAGTEAFF.

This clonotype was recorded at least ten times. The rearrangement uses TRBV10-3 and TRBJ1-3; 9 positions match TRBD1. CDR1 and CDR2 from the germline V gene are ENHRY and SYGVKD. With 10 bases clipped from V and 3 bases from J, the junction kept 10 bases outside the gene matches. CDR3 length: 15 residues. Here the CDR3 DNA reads TGTGCCAACTCCGGGACAGGGAGTAGTGGAAACACCATATATTTT. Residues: CANSGTGSSGNTIYF.

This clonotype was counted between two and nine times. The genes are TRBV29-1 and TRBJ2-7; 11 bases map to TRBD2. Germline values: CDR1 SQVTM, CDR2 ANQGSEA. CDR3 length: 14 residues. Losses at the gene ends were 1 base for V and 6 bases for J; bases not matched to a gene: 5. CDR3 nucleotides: TGCAGCGTTGAAGGACTAGCGGGACCTAGCGAGCAGTACTTC. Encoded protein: CSVEGLAGPSEQYF.

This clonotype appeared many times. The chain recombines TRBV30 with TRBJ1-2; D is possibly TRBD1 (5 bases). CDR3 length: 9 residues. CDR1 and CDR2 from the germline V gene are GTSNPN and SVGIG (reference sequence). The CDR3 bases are TGTGTCTCAGGGAACGGCTACACCTTC. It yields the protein CVSGNGYTF.

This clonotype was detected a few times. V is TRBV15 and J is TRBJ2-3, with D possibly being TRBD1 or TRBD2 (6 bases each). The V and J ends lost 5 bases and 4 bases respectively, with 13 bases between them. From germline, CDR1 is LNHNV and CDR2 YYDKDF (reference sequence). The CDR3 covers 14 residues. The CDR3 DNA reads TGTGCCACCAGCGGAGGGACATGGCCAGATACGCAGTATTTT. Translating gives CATSGGTWPDTQYF.

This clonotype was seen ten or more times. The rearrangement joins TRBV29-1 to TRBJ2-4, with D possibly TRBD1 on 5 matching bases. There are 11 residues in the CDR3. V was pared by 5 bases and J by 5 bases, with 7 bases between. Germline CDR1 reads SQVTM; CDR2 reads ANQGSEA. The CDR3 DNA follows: TGCAGCGTTCCAGGGCAAAACATTCAGTACTTC. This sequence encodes CSVPGQNIQYF.

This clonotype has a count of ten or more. CDR3 in amino acids: CASSPMGGEGEKLFF. In nucleotides, the CDR3 is TGTGCCAGCAGCCCAATGGGAGGGGAGGGTGAAAAACTGTTTTTT. The chain combines TRBV6-6 with TRBJ1-4, with D possibly matching TRBD1 (5 bases). This CDR3 is built from 15 residues. From germline, CDR1 is MNHNY and CDR2 SVGAGI (reference sequence). V was trimmed by 6 bases and J by 7 bases, leaving 18 bases between them.

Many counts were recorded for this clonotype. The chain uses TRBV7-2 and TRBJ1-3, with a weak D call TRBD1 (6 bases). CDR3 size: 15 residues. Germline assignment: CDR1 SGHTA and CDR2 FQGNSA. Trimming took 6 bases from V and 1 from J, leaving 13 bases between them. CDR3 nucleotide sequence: TGTGCCAGCAGACTCTCTCAGGGGTCTGGAAACACCATATATTTT. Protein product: CASRLSQGSGNTIYF.

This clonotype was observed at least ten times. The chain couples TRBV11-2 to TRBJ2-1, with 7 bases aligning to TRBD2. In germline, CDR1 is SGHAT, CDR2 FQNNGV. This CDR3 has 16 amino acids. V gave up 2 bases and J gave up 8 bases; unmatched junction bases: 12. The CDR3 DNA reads TGTGCCAGCAGCTTAACGCTAGCGGTCCCTGGGGATGAGCAGTTCTTC. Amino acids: CASSLTLAVPGDEQFF. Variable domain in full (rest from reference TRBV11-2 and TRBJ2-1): EAGVAQSPRYKIIEKRQSVAFWCNPISGHATLYWYQQILGQGPKLLIQFQNNGVVDDSQLPKDRFSAERLKGVDSTLKIQPAKLEDSAVYLCASSLTLAVPGDEQFFGPGTRLTVL.

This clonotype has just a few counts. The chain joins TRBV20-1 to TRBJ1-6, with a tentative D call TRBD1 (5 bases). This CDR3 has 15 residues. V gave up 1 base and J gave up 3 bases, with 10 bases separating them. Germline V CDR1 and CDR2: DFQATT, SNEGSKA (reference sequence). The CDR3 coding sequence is TGCAGTGCTAGAGTATCGGGGGACTATAATTCACCCCTCCACTTT. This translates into CSARVSGDYNSPLHF.

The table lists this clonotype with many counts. CDR3 region: CAISGGTSGVNTGELFF. The CDR3 DNA follows: TGTGCCATCAGTGGAGGGACTAGCGGGGTGAACACCGGGGAGCTGTTTTTT. The chain uses TRBV10-3 and TRBJ2-2, with TRBD2 matching 13 bases. Per germline, CDR1 ENHRY and CDR2 SYGVKD. The V segment lost 4 bases and the J segment 1 base; nucleotides outside the gene matches: 3. This CDR3 is 17 amino acids long.

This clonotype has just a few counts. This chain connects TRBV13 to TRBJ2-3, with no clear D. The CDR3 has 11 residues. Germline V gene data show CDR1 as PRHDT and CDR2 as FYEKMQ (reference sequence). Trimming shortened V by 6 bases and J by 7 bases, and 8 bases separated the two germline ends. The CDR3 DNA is TGTGCCAGCAGGGATGCGAATACGCAGTATTTT. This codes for CASRDANTQYF.

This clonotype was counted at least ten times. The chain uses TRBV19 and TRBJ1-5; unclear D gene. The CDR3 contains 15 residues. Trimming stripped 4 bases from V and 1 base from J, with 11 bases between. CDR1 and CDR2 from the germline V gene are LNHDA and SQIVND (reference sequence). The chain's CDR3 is CASSTHLSSNQPQHF. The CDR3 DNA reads TGTGCCAGTAGTACACACCTATCGAGCAATCAGCCCCAGCATTTT.

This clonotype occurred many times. The CDR3 bases are TGTGCCAGCAGCTTAGTACTAGCGGGAGTTGAGACCCAGTACTTC. Translating gives CASSLVLAGVETQYF. This sequence joins TRBV7-2 and TRBJ2-5; 11 positions agree with TRBD2. The trim removed 1 base at V and 5 bases at J, leaving 3 bases unmatched. Germline V gene lookup returns CDR1 SGHTA and CDR2 FQGNSA. The CDR3 sequence is 15 residues long.

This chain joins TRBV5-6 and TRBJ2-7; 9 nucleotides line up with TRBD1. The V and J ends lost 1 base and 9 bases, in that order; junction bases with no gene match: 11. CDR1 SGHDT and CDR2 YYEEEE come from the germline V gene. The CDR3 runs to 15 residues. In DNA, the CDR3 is TGTGCCAGCAGCTTGCCGGCGGACAGGGGAGTCGGGCAGTACTTC. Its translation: CASSLPADRGVGQYF. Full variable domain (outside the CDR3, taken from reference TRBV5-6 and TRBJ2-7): DAGVTQSPTHLIKTRGQQVTLRCSPKSGHDTVSWYQQALGQGPQFIFQYYEEEERQRGNFPDRFSGHQFPNYSSELNVNALLLGDSALYLCASSLPADRGVGQYFGPGTRLTVT.

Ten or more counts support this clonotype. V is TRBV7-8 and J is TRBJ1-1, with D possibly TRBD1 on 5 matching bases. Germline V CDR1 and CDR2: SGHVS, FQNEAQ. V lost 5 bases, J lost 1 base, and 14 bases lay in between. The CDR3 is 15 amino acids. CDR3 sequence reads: CASSPGRRENTEAFF. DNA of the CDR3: TGTGCCAGCAGCCCGGGGCGCAGGGAGAACACTGAAGCTTTCTTT.

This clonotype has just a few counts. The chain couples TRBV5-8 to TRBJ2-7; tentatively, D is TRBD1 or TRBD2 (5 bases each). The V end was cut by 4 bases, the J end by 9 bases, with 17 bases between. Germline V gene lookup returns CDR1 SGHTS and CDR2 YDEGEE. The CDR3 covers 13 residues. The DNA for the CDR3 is TGTGCCAGCAGCCTCCTGGGGGACGGGCCGCAGTACTTC. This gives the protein CASSLLGDGPQYF.

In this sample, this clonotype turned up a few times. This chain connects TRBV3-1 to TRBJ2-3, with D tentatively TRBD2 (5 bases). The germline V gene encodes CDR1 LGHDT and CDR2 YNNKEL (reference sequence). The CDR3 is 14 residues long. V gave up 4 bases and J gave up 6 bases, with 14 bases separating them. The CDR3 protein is CASSRSSGGDTQYF. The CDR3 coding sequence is TGTGCCAGCAGCCGTTCTAGTGGCGGGGATACGCAGTATTTT.

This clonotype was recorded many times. This CDR3 reads CASSPSGGNEQFF. DNA for the CDR3: TGCGCCAGCAGCCCTAGCGGGGGAAATGAGCAGTTCTTC. The chain has TRBV4-1 and TRBJ2-1; the match to TRBD2 covers 10 bases. The CDR3 totals 13 residues. Germline V CDR1 and CDR2: MGHRA, YSYEKL. V dropped 4 bases and J dropped 7; count of bases not matched to a gene: 1.

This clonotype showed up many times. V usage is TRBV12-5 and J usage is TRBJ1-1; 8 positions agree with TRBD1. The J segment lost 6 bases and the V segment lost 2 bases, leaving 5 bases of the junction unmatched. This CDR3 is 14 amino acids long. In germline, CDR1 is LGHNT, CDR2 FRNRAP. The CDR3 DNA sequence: TGTGCTAGTGGTTTGCAGGGGGCGGGCTCTGAAGCTTTCTTT. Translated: CASGLQGAGSEAFF.

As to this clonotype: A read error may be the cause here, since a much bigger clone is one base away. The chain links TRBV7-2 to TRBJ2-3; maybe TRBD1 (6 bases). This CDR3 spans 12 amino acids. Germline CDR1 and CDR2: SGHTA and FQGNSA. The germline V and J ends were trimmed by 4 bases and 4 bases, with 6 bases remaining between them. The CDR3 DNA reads TGTGCCAGCAGCTCAGGGGCAGATACGCAGTATTTT. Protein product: CASSSGADTQYF.

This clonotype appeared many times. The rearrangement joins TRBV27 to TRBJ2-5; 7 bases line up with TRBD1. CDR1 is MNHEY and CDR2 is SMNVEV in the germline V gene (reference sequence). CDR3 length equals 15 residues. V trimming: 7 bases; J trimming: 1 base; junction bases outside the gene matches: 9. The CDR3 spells CASKGAGLIQETQYF. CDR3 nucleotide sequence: TGTGCCAGCAAGGGGGCGGGTTTGATCCAAGAGACCCAGTACTTC.